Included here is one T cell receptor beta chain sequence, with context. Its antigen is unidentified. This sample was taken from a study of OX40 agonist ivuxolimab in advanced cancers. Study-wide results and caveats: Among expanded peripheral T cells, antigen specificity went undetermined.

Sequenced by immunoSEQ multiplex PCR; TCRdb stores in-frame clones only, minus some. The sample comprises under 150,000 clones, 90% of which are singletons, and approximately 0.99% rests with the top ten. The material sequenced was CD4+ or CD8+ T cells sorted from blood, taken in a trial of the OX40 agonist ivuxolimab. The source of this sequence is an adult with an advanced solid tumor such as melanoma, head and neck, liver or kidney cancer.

CDR3 amino acids: CASSLSGTHNEKLFF. CDR3 bases: TGCGCCAGCAGCTTGTCAGGCACACATAATGAAAAACTGTTTTTT. The chain combines TRBV5-1 with TRBJ1-4; D is unclear. The CDR3 is made up of 15 amino acids. The V and J ends lost 1 base and 4 bases respectively, with 11 bases between them. Germline V CDR1 and CDR2: SGHRS, YFSETQ.